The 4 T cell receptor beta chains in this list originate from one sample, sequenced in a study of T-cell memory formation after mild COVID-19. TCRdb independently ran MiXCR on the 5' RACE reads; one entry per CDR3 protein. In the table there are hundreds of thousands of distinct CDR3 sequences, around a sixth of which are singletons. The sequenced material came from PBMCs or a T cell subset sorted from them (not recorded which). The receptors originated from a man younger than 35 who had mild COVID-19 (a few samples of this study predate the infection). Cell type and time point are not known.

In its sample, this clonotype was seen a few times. CDR3 region: CASSYSLGLNTEAFF. The CDR3 DNA reads TGTGCCAGCAGTTACTCGTTGGGATTGAACACTGAAGCTTTCTTT. V gene TRBV6-2 or TRBV6-3 combines with J gene TRBJ1-1; D not resolved. Germline assignment: CDR1 MNHEY and CDR2 SVGEGT. V gave up 0 bases and J gave up 0 bases, with 8 bases separating them. CDR3 length equals 15 residues.

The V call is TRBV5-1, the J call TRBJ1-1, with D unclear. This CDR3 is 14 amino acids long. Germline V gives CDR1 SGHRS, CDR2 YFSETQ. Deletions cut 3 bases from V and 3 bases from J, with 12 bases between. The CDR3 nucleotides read TGCGCCAGCAGCTCCCCGGCAGCCCACACTGAAGCTTTCTTT. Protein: CASSSPAAHTEAFF.

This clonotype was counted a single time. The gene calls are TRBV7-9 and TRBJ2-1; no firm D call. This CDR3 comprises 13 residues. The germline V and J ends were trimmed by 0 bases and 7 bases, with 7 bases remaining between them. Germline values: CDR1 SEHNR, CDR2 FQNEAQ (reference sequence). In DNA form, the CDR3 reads TGTGCCAGCAGCTTAGCCGCAAAAAATGAGCAGTTCTTC. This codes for CASSLAAKNEQFF.

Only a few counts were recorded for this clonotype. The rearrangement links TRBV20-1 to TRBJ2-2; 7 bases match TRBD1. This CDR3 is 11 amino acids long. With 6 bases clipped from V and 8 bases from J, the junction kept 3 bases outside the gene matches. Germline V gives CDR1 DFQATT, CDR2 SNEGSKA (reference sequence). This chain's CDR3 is CSATGAGELFF. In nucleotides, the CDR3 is TGCAGTGCAACAGGGGCAGGGGAGCTGTTTTTT.